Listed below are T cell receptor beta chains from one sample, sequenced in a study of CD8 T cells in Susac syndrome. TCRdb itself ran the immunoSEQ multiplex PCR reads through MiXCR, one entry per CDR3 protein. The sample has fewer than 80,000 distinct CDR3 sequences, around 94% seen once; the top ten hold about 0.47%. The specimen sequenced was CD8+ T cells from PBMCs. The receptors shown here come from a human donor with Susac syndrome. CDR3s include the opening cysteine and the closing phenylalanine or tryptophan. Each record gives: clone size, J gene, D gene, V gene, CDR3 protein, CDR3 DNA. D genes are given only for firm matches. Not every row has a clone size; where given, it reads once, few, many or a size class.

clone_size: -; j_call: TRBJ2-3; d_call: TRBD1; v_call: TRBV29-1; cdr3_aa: CSVFGDRSFSTDTQYF; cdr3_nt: TGCAGCGTTTTTGGGGACAGGTCCTTCAGCACAGATACGCAGTATTTT
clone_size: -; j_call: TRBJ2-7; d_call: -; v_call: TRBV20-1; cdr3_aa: CSAREGFQVDEQYF; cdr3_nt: TGCAGTGCTAGAGAGGGTTTCCAGGTAGACGAGCAGTACTTC
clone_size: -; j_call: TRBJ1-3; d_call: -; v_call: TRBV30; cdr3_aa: CAWSPRGTGNTIYF; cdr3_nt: TGTGCCTGGAGCCCGAGGGGGACTGGAAACACCATATATTTT
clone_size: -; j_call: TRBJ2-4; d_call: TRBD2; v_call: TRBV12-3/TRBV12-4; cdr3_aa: CASSLSSGGTKNIQYF; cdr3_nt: TGTGCCAGCAGTTTATCTAGCGGGGGGACCAAAAACATTCAGTACTTC
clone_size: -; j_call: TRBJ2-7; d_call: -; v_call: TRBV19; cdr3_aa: CASSINWLGDYEQYF; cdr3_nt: TGTGCCAGTAGTATAAACTGGCTAGGCGACTACGAGCAGTACTTC
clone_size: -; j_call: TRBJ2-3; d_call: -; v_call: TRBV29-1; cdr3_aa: CSVGQGVDTQYF; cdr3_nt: TGCAGCGTAGGTCAGGGTGTAGATACGCAGTATTTT
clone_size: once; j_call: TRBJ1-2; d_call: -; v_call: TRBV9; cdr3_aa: CASSVSTKGDYGYTF; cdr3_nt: TGTGCCAGCAGCGTGTCGACAAAAGGGGACTATGGCTACACCTTC
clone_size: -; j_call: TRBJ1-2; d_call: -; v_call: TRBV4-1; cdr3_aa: CASSQYEDYTF; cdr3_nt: TGCGCCAGCAGCCAATATGAAGACTACACCTTC
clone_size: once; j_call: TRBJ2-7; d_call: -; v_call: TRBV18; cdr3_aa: CASSLGRIYEQYF; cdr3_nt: TGTGCCAGCTCACTAGGACGGATATACGAGCAGTACTTC
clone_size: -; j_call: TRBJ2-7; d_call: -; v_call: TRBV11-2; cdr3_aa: CASSSRLDTGRDEQYF; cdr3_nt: TGTGCCAGCAGCTCGAGGCTGGACACAGGGAGAGACGAGCAGTACTTC
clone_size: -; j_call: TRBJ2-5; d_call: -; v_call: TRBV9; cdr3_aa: CASSVGLAPETQYF; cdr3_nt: TGTGCCAGCAGCGTAGGGCTAGCCCCAGAGACCCAGTACTTC
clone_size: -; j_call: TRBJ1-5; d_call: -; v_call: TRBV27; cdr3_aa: CASSFGTLGQPQHF; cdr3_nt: TGTGCCAGCAGTTTTGGGACCCTCGGACAGCCCCAGCATTTT
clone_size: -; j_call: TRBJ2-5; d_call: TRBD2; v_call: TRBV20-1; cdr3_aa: CSAEAGTSGGETQYF; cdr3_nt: TGCAGTGCTGAGGCCGGGACTAGCGGGGGTGAGACCCAGTACTTC
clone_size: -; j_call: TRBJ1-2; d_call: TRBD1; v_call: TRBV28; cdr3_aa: CASSPSGTGGHGYTF; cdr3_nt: TGTGCCAGCAGTCCCTCCGGGACAGGGGGACATGGCTACACCTTC
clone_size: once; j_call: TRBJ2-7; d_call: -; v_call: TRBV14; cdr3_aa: CASSQEARGPLAYEQYF; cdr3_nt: TGTGCCAGCAGCCAAGAGGCCAGAGGACCATTGGCCTACGAGCAGTACTTC
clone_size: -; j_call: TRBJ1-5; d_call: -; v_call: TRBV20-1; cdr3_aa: CSARDSRHTGSNQPQHF; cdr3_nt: TGCAGTGCTAGAGATAGCAGGCATACGGGGAGCAATCAGCCCCAGCATTTT
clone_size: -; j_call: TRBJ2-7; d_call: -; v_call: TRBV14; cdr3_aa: CASPGQPYEQYF; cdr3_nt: TGTGCCAGCCCAGGACAGCCTTACGAGCAGTACTTC
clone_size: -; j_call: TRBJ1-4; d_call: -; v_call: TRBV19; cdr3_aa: CASRPRDLETEKLFF; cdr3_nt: TGTGCCAGTAGGCCGAGGGACTTAGAGACTGAAAAACTGTTTTTT
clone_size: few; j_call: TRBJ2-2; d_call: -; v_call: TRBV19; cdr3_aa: CASSLALARELFF; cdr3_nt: TGTGCCAGTAGTCTGGCACTAGCCAGGGAGCTGTTTTTT
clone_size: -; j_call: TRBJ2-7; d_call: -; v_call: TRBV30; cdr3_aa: CAWSHATYRVGGYEQYF; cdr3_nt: TGTGCCTGGAGTCACGCCACTTACAGGGTCGGCGGGTACGAGCAGTACTTC
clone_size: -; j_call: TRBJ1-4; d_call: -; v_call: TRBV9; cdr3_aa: CASRTENDEKLFF; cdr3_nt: TGTGCCAGCCGGACGGAGAACGATGAAAAACTGTTTTTT
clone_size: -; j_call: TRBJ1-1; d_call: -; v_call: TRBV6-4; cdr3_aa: CASSENSGRHTEAFF; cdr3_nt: TGTGCCAGCAGTGAAAATAGCGGACGGCACACTGAAGCTTTCTTT
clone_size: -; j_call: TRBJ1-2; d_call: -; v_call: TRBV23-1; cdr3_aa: CASSQPTGRFYGYTF; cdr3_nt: TGCGCCAGCAGTCAACCCACGGGACGGTTCTATGGCTACACCTTC
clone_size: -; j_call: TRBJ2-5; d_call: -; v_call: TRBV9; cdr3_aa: CASSAGTARQETQYF; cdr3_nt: TGTGCCAGCAGCGCCGGGACTGCCCGACAAGAGACCCAGTACTTC
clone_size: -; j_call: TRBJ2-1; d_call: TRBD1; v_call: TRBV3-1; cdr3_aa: CASSQGQGAKNEQFF; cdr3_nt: TGTGCCAGCAGCCAGGGACAGGGGGCTAAGAATGAGCAGTTCTTC
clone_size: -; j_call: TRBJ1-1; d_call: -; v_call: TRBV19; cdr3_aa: CASSTRTEAFF; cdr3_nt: TGTGCCAGTAGTACTCGGACTGAAGCTTTCTTT
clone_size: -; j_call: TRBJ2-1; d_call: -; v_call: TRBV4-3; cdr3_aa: CASSQEGNEQFF; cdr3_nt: TGCGCCAGCAGCCAAGAGGGAAATGAGCAGTTCTTC
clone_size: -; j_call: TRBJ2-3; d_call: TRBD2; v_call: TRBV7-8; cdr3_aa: CASSSTGLAKDTQYF; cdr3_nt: TGTGCCAGCAGCTCCACCGGACTAGCAAAGGATACGCAGTATTTT
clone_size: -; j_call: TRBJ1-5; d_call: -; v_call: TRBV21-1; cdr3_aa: CASSKGQVPLGNQPQHF; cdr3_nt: TGTGCCAGCAGCAAGGGCCAGGTACCATTGGGCAATCAGCCCCAGCATTTT
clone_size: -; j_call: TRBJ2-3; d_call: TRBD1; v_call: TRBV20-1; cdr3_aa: CSARDRRWDRGLPPTDTQYF; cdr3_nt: TGCAGTGCTAGAGATCGACGTTGGGACAGGGGGCTTCCCCCCACAGATACGCAGTATTTT
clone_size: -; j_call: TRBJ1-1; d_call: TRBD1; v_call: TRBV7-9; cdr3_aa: CASSRPGTDEAFF; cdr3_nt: TGTGCCAGCAGCCGACCGGGGACAGATGAAGCTTTCTTT
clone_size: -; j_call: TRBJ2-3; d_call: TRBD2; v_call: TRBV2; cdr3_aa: CASLGGSTDTQYF; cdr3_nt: TGTGCCTCCCTCGGGGGGAGCACAGATACGCAGTATTTT
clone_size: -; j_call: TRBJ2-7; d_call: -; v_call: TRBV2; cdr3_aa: CASNPWEGTATYEQYF; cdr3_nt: TGTGCCAGCAATCCTTGGGAAGGGACCGCAACCTACGAGCAGTACTTC
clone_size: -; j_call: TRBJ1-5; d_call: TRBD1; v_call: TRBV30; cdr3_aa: CAWSLQGASNQPQHF; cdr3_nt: TGTGCCTGGAGTCTCCAGGGGGCTAGCAATCAGCCCCAGCATTTT
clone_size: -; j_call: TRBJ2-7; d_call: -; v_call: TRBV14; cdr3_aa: CASSPILDKNYEQYF; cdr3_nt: TGTGCCAGCAGCCCCATCCTGGACAAGAACTACGAGCAGTACTTC
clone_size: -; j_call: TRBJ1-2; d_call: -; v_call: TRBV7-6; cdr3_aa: CASSPGSRGERNYGYTF; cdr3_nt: TGTGCCAGCAGTCCCGGGTCTCGGGGGGAGAGAAACTATGGCTACACCTTC
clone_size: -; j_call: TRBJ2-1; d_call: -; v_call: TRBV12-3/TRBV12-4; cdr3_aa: CASRHSRAVSSYNEQFF; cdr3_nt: TGTGCCAGCAGACATTCCCGGGCCGTGAGCTCCTACAATGAGCAGTTCTTC
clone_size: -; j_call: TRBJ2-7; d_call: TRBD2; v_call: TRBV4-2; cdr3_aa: CASSWGGFEEQYF; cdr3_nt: TGTGCCAGCAGCTGGGGGGGGTTTGAGGAGCAGTACTTC
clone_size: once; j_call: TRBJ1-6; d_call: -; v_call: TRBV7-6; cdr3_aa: CASSPTPDGNSPLHF; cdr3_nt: TGTGCCAGCAGCCCGACCCCGGACGGTAATTCACCCCTCCACTTT
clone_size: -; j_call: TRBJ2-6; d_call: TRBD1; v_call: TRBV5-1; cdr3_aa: CASQGQGSGANVLTF; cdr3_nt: TGCGCCAGCCAGGGACAGGGGTCTGGGGCCAACGTCCTGACTTTC
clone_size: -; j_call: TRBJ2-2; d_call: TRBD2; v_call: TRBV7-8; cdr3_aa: CASSSREGSTGELFF; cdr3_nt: TGTGCCAGCAGCTCCAGGGAGGGATCCACCGGGGAGCTGTTTTTT